The sequence of this TCR beta chain was determined in a study of cytomegalovirus exposure and HLA in healthy donors. Study-level information: As released early, the data held 70 million to 95 million unique TCRs from HLA-typed donors. Study-wide points: The authors later linked a missense DCLRE1C variant to TCR beta V- and J-gene trimming. In a later analysis, at a false discovery rate of 0.05, under 20,000 TCR beta sequences matched HLA alleles. CMV antigen specificity was confirmed in vitro for a few CMV-associated chains.

PCR amplification relied on 60 Vbeta primers (plus 13 Jbeta primers). Profiled with immunoSEQ multiplex PCR; TCRdb holds only in-frame clones, not every one. The table has around 170,000 clones, around 85% seen once. The germline CDR1 and CDR2 sequences are LNHDA and SQIVND (reference sequence). The ends lost 3 bases at V and 3 bases at J; junction bases unmatched: 5. This CDR3 spans 15 amino acids. A note on this clone: No antigen is known for it.

This receptor was identified in a man aged 40-49 years in good health and CMV-seropositive. The sample comprised PBMCs. V is TRBV19 and J is TRBJ2-7, with 10 bases lining up with TRBD2. CDR3 loop: CASSIRGLASYEQYF. The DNA of the CDR3 is TGTGCCAGTAGTATCCGGGGACTAGCGAGCTACGAGCAGTACTTC.